This T cell receptor (beta chain) was captured by sequencing in a study of T cells in tuberculosis. Study information: In South Africa, adults with active tuberculosis were compared with IGRA-negative and latently infected IGRA-positive adolescents. Study outcomes and limitations: Cases with active tuberculosis were adults, while controls were adolescents.

Tuberculin skin test and IGRA determined adolescents' latent tuberculosis status at entry. Unsorted cryopreserved PBMC were sequenced, averaging about 93,000 T cells per clinical donor. From germline, CDR1 is SGHTA and CDR2 FQGNSA. This CDR3 comprises 14 residues. Between the trimmed V and J ends, which lost 5 bases and 7 bases, there was a span of 17 bases. The protocol was immunoSEQ multiplex PCR, while the TCRdb copy is restricted to in-frame clones and leaves out a portion. The table lists some 28,000 clones, around 91% of them singletons. A word on this clone: Its antigen is undetermined.

The specimen sequenced was PBMCs. This rearrangement joins TRBV7-2 to TRBJ2-5, with D maybe TRBD1 (6 bases). The TCR was taken from a donor between 10 and 29 years old with latent tuberculosis or without tuberculosis infection. The CDR3 protein is CASSRQAPPGTQYF. The CDR3, as DNA: TGTGCCAGCAGCAGACAGGCCCCGCCGGGGACCCAGTACTTC.